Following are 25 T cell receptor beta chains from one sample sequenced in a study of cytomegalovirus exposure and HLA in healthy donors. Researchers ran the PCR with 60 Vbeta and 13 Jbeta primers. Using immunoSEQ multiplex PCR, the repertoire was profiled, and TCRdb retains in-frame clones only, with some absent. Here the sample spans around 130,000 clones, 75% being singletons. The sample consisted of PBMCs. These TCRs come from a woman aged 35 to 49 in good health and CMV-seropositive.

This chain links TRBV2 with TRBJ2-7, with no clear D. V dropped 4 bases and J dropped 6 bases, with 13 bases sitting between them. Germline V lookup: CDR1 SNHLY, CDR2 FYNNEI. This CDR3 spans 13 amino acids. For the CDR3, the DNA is TGTGCCAGCAGTGGCGAGGCTCGTCGCGAGCAGTACTTC. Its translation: CASSGEARREQYF.

The CDR3 nucleotides read TGTGCCAGCAGCGCCCCGGGGTTGTACACTGAAGCTTTCTTT. Translated: CASSAPGLYTEAFF. The gene calls are TRBV6-5 and TRBJ1-1; D is ambiguous. Trimming removed 6 bases from V and 3 bases from J, with 14 bases in between. CDR1 is MNHEY and CDR2 is SVGAGI in the germline V gene. The CDR3 runs 14 residues.

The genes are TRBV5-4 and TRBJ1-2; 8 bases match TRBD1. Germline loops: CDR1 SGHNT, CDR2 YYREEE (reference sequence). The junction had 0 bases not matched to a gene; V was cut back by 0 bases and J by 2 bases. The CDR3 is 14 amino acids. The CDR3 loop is CASSLGTGNYGYTF. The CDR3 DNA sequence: TGTGCCAGCAGCTTGGGGACAGGGAACTATGGCTACACCTTC.

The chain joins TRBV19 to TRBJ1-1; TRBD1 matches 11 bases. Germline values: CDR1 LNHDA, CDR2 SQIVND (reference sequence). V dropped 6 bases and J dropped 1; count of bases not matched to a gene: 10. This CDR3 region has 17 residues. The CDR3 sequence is CASSRGGTGGRNTEAFF. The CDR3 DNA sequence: TGTGCCAGTAGCCGGGGTGGGACAGGGGGAAGGAACACTGAAGCTTTCTTT.

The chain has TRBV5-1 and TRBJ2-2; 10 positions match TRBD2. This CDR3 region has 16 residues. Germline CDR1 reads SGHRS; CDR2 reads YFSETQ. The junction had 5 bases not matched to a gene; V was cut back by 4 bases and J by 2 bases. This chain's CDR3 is CASSMGLALNTGELFF. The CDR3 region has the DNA TGCGCCAGCAGCATGGGACTAGCGTTAAACACCGGGGAGCTGTTTTTT.

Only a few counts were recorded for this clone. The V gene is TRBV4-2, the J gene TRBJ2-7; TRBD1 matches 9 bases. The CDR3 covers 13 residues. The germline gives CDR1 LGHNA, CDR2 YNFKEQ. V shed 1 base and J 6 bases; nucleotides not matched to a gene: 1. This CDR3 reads CASSQVTGGEQYF. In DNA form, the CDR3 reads TGTGCCAGCAGCCAAGTGACAGGGGGCGAGCAGTACTTC.

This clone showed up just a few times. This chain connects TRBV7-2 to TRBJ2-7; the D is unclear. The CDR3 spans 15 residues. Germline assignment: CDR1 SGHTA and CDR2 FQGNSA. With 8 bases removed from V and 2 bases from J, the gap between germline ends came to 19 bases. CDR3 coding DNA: TGTGCCAGCTCCCCGTCCCGCGTAGTTACCTACGAGCAGTACTTC. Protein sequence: CASSPSRVVTYEQYF.

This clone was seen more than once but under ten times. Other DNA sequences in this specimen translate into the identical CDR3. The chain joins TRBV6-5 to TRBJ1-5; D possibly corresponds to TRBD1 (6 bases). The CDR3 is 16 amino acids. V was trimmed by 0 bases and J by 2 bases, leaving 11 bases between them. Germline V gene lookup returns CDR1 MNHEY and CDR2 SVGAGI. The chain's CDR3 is CASSYSRSGGNQPQHF. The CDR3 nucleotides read TGTGCCAGCAGTTACTCGAGGTCAGGGGGCAATCAGCCCCAGCATTTT.

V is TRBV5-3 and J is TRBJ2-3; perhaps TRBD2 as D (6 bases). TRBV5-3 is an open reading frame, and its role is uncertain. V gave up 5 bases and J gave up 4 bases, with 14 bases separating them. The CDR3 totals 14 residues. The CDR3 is CARRSGRHADTQYF. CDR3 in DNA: TGTGCCAGAAGATCCGGGAGACATGCAGATACGCAGTATTTT.

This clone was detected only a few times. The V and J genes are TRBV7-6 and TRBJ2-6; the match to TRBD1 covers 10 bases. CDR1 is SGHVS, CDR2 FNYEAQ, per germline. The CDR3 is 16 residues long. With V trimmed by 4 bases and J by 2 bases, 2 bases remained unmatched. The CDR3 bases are TGTGCCAGCAGCTCTGGACAGGGGGCTGGGGCCAACGTCCTGACTTTC. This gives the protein CASSSGQGAGANVLTF.

The CDR3 sequence: CASRGAGTGNTEAFF. The CDR3 coding sequence is TGTGCCAGCAGGGGGGCGGGGACAGGGAACACTGAAGCTTTCTTT. This chain links TRBV28 with TRBJ1-1; 8 bases fit TRBD1. Trimming took 6 bases from V and 1 from J; bases not matched to a gene: 7. CDR1 MDHEN and CDR2 SYDVKM come from the germline V gene. This CDR3 is built from 15 residues.

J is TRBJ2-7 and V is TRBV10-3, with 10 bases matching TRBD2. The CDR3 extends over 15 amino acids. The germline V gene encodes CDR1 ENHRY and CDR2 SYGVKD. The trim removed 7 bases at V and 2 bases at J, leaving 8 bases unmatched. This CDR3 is CAITGGLAGAYEQYF. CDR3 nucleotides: TGTGCCATCACTGGAGGGCTAGCGGGAGCCTACGAGCAGTACTTC.

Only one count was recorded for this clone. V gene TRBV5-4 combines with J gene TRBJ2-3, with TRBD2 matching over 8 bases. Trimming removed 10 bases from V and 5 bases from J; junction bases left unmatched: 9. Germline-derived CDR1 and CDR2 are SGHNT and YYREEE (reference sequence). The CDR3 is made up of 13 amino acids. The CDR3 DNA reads TGTGCCTGCCGTAGCGGGGAGGGAGATACGCAGTATTTT. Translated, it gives CACRSGEGDTQYF.

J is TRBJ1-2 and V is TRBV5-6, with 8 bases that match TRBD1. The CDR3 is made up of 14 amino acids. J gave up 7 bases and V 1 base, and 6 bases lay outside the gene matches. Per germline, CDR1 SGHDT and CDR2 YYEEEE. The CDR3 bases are TGTGCCAGCAGCTTGAACAGGGGGTATCTTGGCTACACCTTC. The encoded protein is CASSLNRGYLGYTF.

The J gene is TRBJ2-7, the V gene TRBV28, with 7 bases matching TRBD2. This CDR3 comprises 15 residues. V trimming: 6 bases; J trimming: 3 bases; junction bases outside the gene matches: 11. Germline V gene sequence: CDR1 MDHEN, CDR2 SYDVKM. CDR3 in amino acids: CASRGGPSGGYEQYF. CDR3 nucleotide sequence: TGTGCCAGCAGGGGGGGACCTTCGGGGGGCTACGAGCAGTACTTC.

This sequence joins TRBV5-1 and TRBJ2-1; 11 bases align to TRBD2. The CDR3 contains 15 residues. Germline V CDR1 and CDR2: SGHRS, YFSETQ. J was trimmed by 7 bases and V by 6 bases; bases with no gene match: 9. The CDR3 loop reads CASNPKTSGVNEQFF. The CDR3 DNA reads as TGCGCCAGCAATCCGAAGACTAGCGGGGTTAATGAGCAGTTCTTC.

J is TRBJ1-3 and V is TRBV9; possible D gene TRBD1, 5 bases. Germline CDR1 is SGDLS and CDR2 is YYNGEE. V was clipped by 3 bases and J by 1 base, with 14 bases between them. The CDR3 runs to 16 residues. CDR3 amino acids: CASSEKSGGSGNTIYF. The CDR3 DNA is TGTGCCAGCAGCGAGAAGTCGGGGGGATCTGGAAACACCATATATTTT.

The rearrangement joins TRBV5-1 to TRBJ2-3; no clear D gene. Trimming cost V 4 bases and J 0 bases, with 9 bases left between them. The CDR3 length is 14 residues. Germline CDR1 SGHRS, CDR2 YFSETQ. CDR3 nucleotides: TGCGCCAGCAGCCCTTACAAAAGCACAGATACGCAGTATTTT. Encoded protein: CASSPYKSTDTQYF.

The CDR3 spells CASKGGTPNGGEQFF. For the CDR3, the DNA is TGTGCCAGCAAGGGGGGGACACCTAATGGTGGTGAGCAGTTCTTC. The chain employs TRBV2 and TRBJ2-1; D might be TRBD2 (7 bases). Trimming left V 7 bases short and J 9 bases short, with 22 bases between. This CDR3 contains 15 residues. Germline V gives CDR1 SNHLY, CDR2 FYNNEI.

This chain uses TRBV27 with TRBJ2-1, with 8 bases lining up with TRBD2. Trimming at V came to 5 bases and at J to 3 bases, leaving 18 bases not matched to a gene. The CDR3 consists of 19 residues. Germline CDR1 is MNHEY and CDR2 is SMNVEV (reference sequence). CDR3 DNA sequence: TGTGCCAGCAGTCCGATCCACGTGGGTACTAGCGGACTCTACAATGAGCAGTTCTTC. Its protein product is CASSPIHVGTSGLYNEQFF.

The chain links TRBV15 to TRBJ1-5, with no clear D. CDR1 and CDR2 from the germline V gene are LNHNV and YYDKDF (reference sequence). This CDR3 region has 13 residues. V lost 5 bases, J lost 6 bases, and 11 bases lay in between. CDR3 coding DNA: TGTGCCACCAGCCCCAGCGCGGTTCAGCCCCAGCATTTT. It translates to CATSPSAVQPQHF.

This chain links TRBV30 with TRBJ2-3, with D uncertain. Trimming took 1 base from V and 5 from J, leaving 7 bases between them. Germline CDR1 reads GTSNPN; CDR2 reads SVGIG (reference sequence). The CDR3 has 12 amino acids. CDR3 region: CAWSATEDTQYF. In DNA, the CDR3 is TGTGCCTGGAGTGCTACAGAAGATACGCAGTATTTT. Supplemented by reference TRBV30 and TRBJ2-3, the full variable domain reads SQTIHQWPATLVQPVGSPLSLECTVEGTSNPNLYWYRQAAGRGLQLLFYSVGIGQISSEVPQNLSASRPQDRQFILSSKKLLLSDSGFYLCAWSATEDTQYFGPGTRLTVL.

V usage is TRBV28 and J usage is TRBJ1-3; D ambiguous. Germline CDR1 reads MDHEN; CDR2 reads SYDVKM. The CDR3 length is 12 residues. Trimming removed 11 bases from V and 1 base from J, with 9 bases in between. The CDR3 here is CALEGSGNTIYF. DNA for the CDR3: TGTGCCCTCGAGGGTTCTGGAAACACCATATATTTT. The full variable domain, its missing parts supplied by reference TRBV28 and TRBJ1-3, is DVKVTQSSRYLVKRTGEKVFLECVQDMDHENMFWYRQDPGLGLRLIYFSYDVKMKEKGDIPEGYSVSREKKERFSLILESASTNQTSMYLCALEGSGNTIYFGEGSWLTVV.

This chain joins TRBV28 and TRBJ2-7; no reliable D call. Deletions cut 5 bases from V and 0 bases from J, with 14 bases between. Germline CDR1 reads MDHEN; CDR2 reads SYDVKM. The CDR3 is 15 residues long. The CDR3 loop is CASSLPERLSYEQYF. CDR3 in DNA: TGTGCCAGCAGTCTACCAGAAAGACTCTCCTACGAGCAGTACTTC.

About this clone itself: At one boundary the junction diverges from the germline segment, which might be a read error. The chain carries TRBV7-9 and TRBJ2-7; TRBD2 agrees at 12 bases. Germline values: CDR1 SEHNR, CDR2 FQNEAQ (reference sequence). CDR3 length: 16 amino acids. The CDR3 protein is CSSSLGLAGGPDEQYF. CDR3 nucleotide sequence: TGTTCCAGCAGCTTAGGGCTAGCGGGAGGGCCGGACGAGCAGTACTTC.